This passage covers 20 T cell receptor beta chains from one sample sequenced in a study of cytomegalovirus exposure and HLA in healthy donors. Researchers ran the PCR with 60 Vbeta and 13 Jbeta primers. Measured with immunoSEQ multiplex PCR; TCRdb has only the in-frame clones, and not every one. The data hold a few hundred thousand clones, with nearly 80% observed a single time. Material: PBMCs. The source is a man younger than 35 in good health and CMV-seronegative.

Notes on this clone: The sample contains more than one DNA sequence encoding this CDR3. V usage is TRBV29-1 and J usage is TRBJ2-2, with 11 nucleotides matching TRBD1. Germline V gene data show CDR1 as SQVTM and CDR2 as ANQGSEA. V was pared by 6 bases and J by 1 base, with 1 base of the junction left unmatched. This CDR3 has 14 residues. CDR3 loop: CSVGTGGNTGELFF. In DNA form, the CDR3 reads TGCAGCGTGGGGACAGGGGGGAACACCGGGGAGCTGTTTTTT.

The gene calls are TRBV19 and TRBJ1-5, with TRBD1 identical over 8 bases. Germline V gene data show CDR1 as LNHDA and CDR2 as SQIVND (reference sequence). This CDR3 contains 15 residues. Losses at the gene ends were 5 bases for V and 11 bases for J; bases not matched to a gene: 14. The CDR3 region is CASSFDTGGLTAQHF. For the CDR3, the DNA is TGTGCCAGTAGTTTTGACACAGGGGGTCTGACGGCCCAGCATTTT.

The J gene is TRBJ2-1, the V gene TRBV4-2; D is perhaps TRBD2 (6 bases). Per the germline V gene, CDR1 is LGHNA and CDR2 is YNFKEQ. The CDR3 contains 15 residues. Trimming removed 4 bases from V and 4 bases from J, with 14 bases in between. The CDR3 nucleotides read TGTGCCAGCAGCCCTCCTAGCGAGGGTTACAATGAGCAGTTCTTC. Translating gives CASSPPSEGYNEQFF.

CDR3 sequence (DNA): TGTGCCAGCGGGACGGGGGGGGTTAAAACTAGCACAGATACGCAGTATTTT. Amino acid sequence: CASGTGGVKTSTDTQYF. The chain has TRBV27 and TRBJ2-3, with TRBD2 matching 8 bases. This CDR3 spans 17 amino acids. The J segment lost 0 bases and the V segment lost 8 bases, leaving 13 bases of the junction unmatched. Germline V gene sequence: CDR1 MNHEY, CDR2 SMNVEV (reference sequence).

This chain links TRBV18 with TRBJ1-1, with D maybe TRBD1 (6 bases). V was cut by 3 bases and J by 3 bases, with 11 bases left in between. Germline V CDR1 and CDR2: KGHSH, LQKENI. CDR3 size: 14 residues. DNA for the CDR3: TGTGCCAGCTCACCGTCGACAGGAGACACTGAAGCTTTCTTT. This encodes CASSPSTGDTEAFF.

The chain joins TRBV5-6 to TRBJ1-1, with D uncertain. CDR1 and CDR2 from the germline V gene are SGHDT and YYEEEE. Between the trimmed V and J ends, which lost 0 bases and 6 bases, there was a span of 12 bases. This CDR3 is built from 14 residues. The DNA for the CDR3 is TGTGCCAGCAGCTTGGCCGGGGAGAGGTCTGAAGCTTTCTTT. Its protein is CASSLAGERSEAFF.

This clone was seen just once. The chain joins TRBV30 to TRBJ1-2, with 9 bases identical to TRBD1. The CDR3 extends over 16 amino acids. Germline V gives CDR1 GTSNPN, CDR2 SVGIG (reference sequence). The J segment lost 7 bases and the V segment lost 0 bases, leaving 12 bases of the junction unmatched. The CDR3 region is CAWSVLSTGGLGGYTF. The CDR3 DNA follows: TGTGCCTGGAGTGTACTGTCGACAGGGGGACTCGGTGGCTACACCTTC.

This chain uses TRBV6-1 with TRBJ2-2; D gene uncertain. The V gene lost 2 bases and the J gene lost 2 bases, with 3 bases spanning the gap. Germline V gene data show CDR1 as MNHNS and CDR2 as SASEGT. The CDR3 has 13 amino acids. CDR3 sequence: CASSEHNTGELFF. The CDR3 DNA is TGTGCCAGCAGTGAACATAACACCGGGGAGCTGTTTTTT.

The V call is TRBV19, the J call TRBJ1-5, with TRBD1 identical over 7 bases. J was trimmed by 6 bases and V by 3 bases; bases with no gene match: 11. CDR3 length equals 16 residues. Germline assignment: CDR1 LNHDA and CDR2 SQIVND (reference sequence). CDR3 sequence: CASSILGGGRGQPQHF. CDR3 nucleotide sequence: TGTGCCAGTAGTATCCTCGGAGGGGGCAGGGGTCAGCCCCAGCATTTT. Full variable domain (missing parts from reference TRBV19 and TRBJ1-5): DGGITQSPKYLFRKEGQNVTLSCEQNLNHDAMYWYRQDPGQGLRLIYYSQIVNDFQKGDIAEGYSVSREKKESFPLTVTSAQKNPTAFYLCASSILGGGRGQPQHFGDGTRLSIL.

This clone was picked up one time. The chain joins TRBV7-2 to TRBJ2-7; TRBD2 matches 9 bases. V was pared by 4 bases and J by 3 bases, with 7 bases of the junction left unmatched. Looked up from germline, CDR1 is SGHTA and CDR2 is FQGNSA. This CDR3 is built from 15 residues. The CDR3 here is CASSYLAGDIYEQYF. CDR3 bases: TGTGCCAGCAGCTATTTAGCGGGAGACATCTACGAGCAGTACTTC.

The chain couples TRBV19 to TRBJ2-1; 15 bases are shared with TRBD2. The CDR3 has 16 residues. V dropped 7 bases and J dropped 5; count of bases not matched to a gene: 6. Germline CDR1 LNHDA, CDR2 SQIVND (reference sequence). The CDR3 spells CASNGLAGGMDNEQFF. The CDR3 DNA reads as TGTGCCAGTAATGGACTAGCGGGAGGGATGGACAATGAGCAGTTCTTC.

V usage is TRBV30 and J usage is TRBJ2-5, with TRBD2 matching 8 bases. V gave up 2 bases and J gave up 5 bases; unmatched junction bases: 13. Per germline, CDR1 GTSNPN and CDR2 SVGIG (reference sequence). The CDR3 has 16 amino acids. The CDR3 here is CAWSLSGGGHGETQYF. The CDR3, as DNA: TGTGCCTGGAGTCTGTCCGGCGGGGGGCACGGGGAGACCCAGTACTTC.

CDR3 in DNA: TGTGCCAGCAGCGAGATTAGCGGGGGGGCCTGGACCGGGGAGCTGTTTTTT. It encodes CASSEISGGAWTGELFF. This sequence joins TRBV14 and TRBJ2-2, with 11 nucleotides matching TRBD2. CDR3 length: 17 residues. In germline, CDR1 is SGHDN, CDR2 FVKESK. Unmatched junction bases numbered 10, after V lost 5 bases and J lost 5 bases.

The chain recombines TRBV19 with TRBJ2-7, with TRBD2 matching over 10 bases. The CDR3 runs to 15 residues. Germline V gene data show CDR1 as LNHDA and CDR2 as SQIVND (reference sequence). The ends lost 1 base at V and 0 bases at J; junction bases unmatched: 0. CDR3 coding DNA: TGTGCCAGTAGTATAGGACTAGCGGGCTCCTACGAGCAGTACTTC. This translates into CASSIGLAGSYEQYF.

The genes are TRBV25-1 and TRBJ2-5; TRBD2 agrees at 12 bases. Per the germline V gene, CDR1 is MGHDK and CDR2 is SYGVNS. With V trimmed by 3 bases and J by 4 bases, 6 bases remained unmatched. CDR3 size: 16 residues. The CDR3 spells CASSDTLAGGRETQYF. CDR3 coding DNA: TGTGCCAGCAGTGATACTCTAGCGGGGGGGCGAGAGACCCAGTACTTC.

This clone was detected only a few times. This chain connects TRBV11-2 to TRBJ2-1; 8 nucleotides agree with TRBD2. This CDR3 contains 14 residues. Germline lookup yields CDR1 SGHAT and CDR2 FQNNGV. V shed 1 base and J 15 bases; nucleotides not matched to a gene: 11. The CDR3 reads CASSLAGGQIGPFF. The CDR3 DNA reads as TGTGCCAGCAGCTTAGCGGGGGGGCAGATCGGTCCGTTCTTC.

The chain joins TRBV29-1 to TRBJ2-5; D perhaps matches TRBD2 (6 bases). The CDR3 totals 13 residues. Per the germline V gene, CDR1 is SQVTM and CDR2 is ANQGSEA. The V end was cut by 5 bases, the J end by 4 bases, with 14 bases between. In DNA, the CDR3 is TGCAGCGTTATCGGGAGCGATCGAGAGACCCAGTACTTC. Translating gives CSVIGSDRETQYF.

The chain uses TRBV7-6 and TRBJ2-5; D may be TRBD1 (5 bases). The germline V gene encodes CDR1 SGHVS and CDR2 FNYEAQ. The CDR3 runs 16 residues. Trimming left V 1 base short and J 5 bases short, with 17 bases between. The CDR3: CASSLGVDPHRETQYF. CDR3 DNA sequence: TGTGCCAGCAGCTTAGGAGTAGACCCCCACAGGGAGACCCAGTACTTC.

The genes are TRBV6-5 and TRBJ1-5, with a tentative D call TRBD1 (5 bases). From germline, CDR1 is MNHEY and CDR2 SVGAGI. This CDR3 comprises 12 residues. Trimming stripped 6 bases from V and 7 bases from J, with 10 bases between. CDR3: CASRGPGQPQHF. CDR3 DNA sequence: TGTGCCAGCAGGGGGCCAGGGCAGCCCCAGCATTTT.

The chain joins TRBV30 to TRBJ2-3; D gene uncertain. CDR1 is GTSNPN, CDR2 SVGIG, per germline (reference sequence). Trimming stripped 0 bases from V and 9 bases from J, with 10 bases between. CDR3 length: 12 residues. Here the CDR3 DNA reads TGTGCCTGGAGTGTGGGCAGTGTGACGCAGTATTTT. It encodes CAWSVGSVTQYF.